These 21 T cell receptor beta chains were sequenced from one sample in a study of shared clonotypes between healthy human individuals. Sequenced by immunoSEQ multiplex PCR; TCRdb stores in-frame clones only, minus some. The profile shows about 1.4 million clones, about 96% of them singletons. Sequencing input: naive CD4+ T cells sorted from blood. The sample's subset: CD45RA+ positively selected. The receptors were sampled from a man aged 25-40 years in good health.

V usage is TRBV11-2 and J usage is TRBJ1-2; tentatively, D is TRBD1 (6 bases). CDR3 length: 11 residues. Germline loops: CDR1 SGHAT, CDR2 FQNNGV. Trimming pared 5 bases from V and 6 bases from J, leaving 7 bases between. CDR3 sequence (DNA): TGTGCCAGCAGCAGACAGGATGGCTACACCTTC. It is translated as CASSRQDGYTF. The full variable domain, its missing parts supplied by reference TRBV11-2 and TRBJ1-2, is EAGVAQSPRYKIIEKRQSVAFWCNPISGHATLYWYQQILGQGPKLLIQFQNNGVVDDSQLPKDRFSAERLKGVDSTLKIQPAKLEDSAVYLCASSRQDGYTFGSGTRLTVV.

In DNA, the CDR3 is TGTGCCAGCAGCGTAGGGGGGAGGAATGAGCAGTTCTTC. Residues: CASSVGGRNEQFF. This chain joins TRBV9 and TRBJ2-1, with a possible D match to TRBD2 (6 bases). Germline V gene sequence: CDR1 SGDLS, CDR2 YYNGEE. Trimming stripped 0 bases from V and 7 bases from J, with 8 bases between. The CDR3 totals 13 residues.

The V call is TRBV6-4, the J call TRBJ1-1; the D gene is possibly TRBD1 (5 bases). The V end lost 2 bases, the J end lost 7 bases, and 17 bases lay between the germline ends. The CDR3 is 15 residues long. Germline-derived CDR1 and CDR2 are MRHNA and SNTAGT. The CDR3, as DNA: TGTGCCAGCAGTGACGACCGGGACGGGTTCAATGAAGCTTTCTTT. This encodes CASSDDRDGFNEAFF.

This sequence joins TRBV2 and TRBJ1-2; 7 bases match TRBD1. The J segment lost 6 bases and the V segment lost 6 bases, leaving 13 bases of the junction unmatched. Germline V gene sequence: CDR1 SNHLY, CDR2 FYNNEI. This CDR3 has 15 amino acids. The CDR3 DNA sequence: TGTGCCAGCAGGGCGGGACAGACCTGGGTAGATGGCTACACCTTC. Its protein is CASRAGQTWVDGYTF.

The chain recombines TRBV7-9 with TRBJ2-1; weak D call: TRBD2 (6 bases). CDR3 length equals 14 residues. The V and J ends lost 3 bases and 5 bases respectively, with 11 bases between them. Germline CDR1 is SEHNR and CDR2 is FQNEAQ (reference sequence). The CDR3 here is CASSFGGFDNEQFF. CDR3 DNA sequence: TGTGCCAGCAGCTTTGGGGGGTTCGACAATGAGCAGTTCTTC.

This chain links TRBV27 with TRBJ2-7; 8 nucleotides line up with TRBD1. The V gene's germline CDR1 is MNHEY and CDR2 SMNVEV (reference sequence). This CDR3 region has 15 residues. Germline trimming cut 5 bases from V and 2 bases from J; bases unmatched to any gene: 8. The CDR3 sequence: CASSNGQGFPYEQYF. CDR3 DNA: TGTGCCAGCAGTAACGGACAGGGCTTCCCCTACGAGCAGTACTTC.

Notes on this clone: This CDR3 is also generated by other DNA sequences in the sample. The CDR3 here is CASSLGRDYGYTF. The CDR3 DNA reads TGTGCCAGCAGCTTGGGACGGGACTATGGCTACACCTTC. This rearrangement joins TRBV5-6 to TRBJ1-2; D is undetermined. Trimming stripped 0 bases from V and 3 bases from J, with 6 bases between. The CDR3 consists of 13 residues. Germline V lookup: CDR1 SGHDT, CDR2 YYEEEE. The variable domain in full, with the rest retrieved from reference TRBV5-6 and TRBJ1-2, is DAGVTQSPTHLIKTRGQQVTLRCSPKSGHDTVSWYQQALGQGPQFIFQYYEEEERQRGNFPDRFSGHQFPNYSSELNVNALLLGDSALYLCASSLGRDYGYTFGSGTRLTVV.

The chain couples TRBV10-3 to TRBJ1-1, with 8 nucleotides matching TRBD1. From germline, CDR1 is ENHRY and CDR2 SYGVKD. The CDR3 sequence is 14 residues long. V lost 6 bases, J lost 2 bases, and 5 bases stayed unmatched. The CDR3 DNA sequence: TGTGCCATCAGAGACGACAGGGGAAACACTGAAGCTTTCTTT. Amino acid sequence: CAIRDDRGNTEAFF.

The rearrangement uses TRBV19 and TRBJ2-7, with a weak D call TRBD2 (6 bases). Germline lookup yields CDR1 LNHDA and CDR2 SQIVND (reference sequence). The CDR3 has 16 residues. V was shortened by 5 bases and J by 5 bases, with 22 bases between the two germline ends. The CDR3 nucleotides read TGTGCCAGTAGTTCCCGACTAGAAGTAAGGTCGGACGAGCAGTACTTC. Translating gives CASSSRLEVRSDEQYF.

Comments on this clone: The same CDR3 can be traced to other DNA sequences in this sample. The chain employs TRBV7-2 and TRBJ2-2; 10 bases map to TRBD1. V lost 5 bases to trimming and J lost 2 bases; unmatched junction nucleotides: 5. Germline V gene lookup returns CDR1 SGHTA and CDR2 FQGNSA. CDR3 length: 16 amino acids. CDR3 in DNA: TGTGCCAGCAGCCCCAGGACAGGGGGAAACACCGGGGAGCTGTTTTTT. Its protein is CASSPRTGGNTGELFF.

The gene calls are TRBV7-9 and TRBJ2-3; 12 bases match TRBD2. V gave up 5 bases and J gave up 4 bases; unmatched junction bases: 13. From germline, CDR1 is SEHNR and CDR2 FQNEAQ (reference sequence). The CDR3 loop spans 18 amino acids. The CDR3, as DNA: TGTGCCAGCAGCACAGGTGGACTAGCGGGACTAGGGGCAGATACGCAGTATTTT. It encodes CASSTGGLAGLGADTQYF.

This chain links TRBV5-5 with TRBJ2-1, with TRBD2 matching 14 bases. The CDR3 spans 17 residues. V trimming: 2 bases; J trimming: 7 bases; junction bases outside the gene matches: 8. Looked up from germline, CDR1 is SGHKS and CDR2 is YYEKEE (reference sequence). The CDR3 spells CASSLRGLAGVGNEQFF. For the CDR3, the DNA is TGTGCCAGCAGCTTAAGGGGACTAGCGGGAGTTGGGAATGAGCAGTTCTTC.

The V and J genes are TRBV7-6 and TRBJ2-5, with D possibly called TRBD1 or TRBD2 (6 bases each). V lost 6 bases and J lost 5, with 19 bases in between. This CDR3 spans 15 amino acids. Germline V gives CDR1 SGHVS, CDR2 FNYEAQ. The CDR3 coding sequence is TGTGCCAGCAGATCGGCCCTCGGGGGCGGGGAGACCCAGTACTTC. Protein product: CASRSALGGGETQYF. Based on the CDR3 plus reference TRBV7-6 and TRBJ2-5, the full variable domain is GAGVSQSPRYKVTKRGQDVALRCDPISGHVSLYWYRQALGQGPEFLTYFNYEAQQDKSGLPNDRFSAERPEGSISTLTIQRTEQRDSAMYRCASRSALGGGETQYFGPGTRLLVL.

As concerns this clone: Other nucleotide sequences in the sample specify the same CDR3. The rearrangement links TRBV9 to TRBJ2-7; 7 bases align to TRBD1. The CDR3 is 15 residues long. J gave up 0 bases and V 4 bases, and 7 bases lay outside the gene matches. Looked up from germline, CDR1 is SGDLS and CDR2 is YYNGEE. CDR3 nucleotides: TGTGCCAGCAGCCCCCGACAGGGAAGCTCCTACGAGCAGTACTTC. Residues: CASSPRQGSSYEQYF.

The rearrangement joins TRBV9 to TRBJ2-2; 13 bases align to TRBD2. Looked up from germline, CDR1 is SGDLS and CDR2 is YYNGEE. Losses at the gene ends were 0 bases for V and 2 bases for J; bases not matched to a gene: 13. CDR3 length: 21 residues. The DNA of the CDR3 is TGTGCCAGCAGCGTAGCCCCTCCCCCGGGACTAGCGGGAACAAACACCGGGGAGCTGTTTTTT. It translates to CASSVAPPPGLAGTNTGELFF.

This sequence joins TRBV12-5 and TRBJ2-5; D gene unclear. Trimming left V 1 base short and J 7 bases short, with 10 bases between. CDR3 length equals 13 residues. Germline assignment: CDR1 LGHNT and CDR2 FRNRAP. The CDR3 DNA is TGTGCTAGTGGTTTGGGCCATGAAGGGACCCAGTACTTC. Translating gives CASGLGHEGTQYF.

The chain employs TRBV7-9 and TRBJ1-2, with D maybe TRBD1 (5 bases). The CDR3 length is 15 residues. Germline CDR1 is SEHNR and CDR2 is FQNEAQ (reference sequence). The V end lost 1 base, the J end lost 4 bases, and 13 bases lay between the germline ends. In nucleotides, the CDR3 is TGTGCCAGCAGCTTAGTAATGAAGGGACCCTATGGCTACACCTTC. Its protein is CASSLVMKGPYGYTF.

The chain recombines TRBV28 with TRBJ2-1, with TRBD1 matching over 9 bases. The CDR3 has 15 amino acids. The V gene's germline CDR1 is MDHEN and CDR2 SYDVKM. The trim removed 5 bases at V and 8 bases at J, leaving 10 bases unmatched. CDR3 nucleotide sequence: TGTGCCAGCAGTCGGACAGGGGCCCAGAGGCATGAGCAGTTCTTC. Amino acid sequence: CASSRTGAQRHEQFF.

The chain recombines TRBV29-1 with TRBJ1-1, with TRBD1 matching over 10 bases. The length of the CDR3 is 14 residues. The trim removed 2 bases at V and 6 bases at J, leaving 6 bases unmatched. Germline CDR1 and CDR2: SQVTM and ANQGSEA. In nucleotides, the CDR3 is TGCAGCGTTGAACGCTTGGGACAGGGGCCTGAAGCTTTCTTT. It translates to CSVERLGQGPEAFF. The full variable domain, its missing parts supplied by reference TRBV29-1 and TRBJ1-1, is SAVISQKPSRDICQRGTSLTIQCQVDSQVTMMFWYRQQPGQSLTLIATANQGSEATYESGFVIDKFPISRPNLTFSTLTVSNMSPEDSSIYLCSVERLGQGPEAFFGQGTRLTVV.

The rearrangement joins TRBV5-4 to TRBJ2-1, with TRBD1 identical over 9 bases. J lost 9 bases, V lost 4 bases, and 11 bases had no gene match. CDR1 is SGHNT and CDR2 is YYREEE in the germline V gene (reference sequence). The CDR3 sequence is 15 residues long. In DNA, the CDR3 is TGTGCCAGCAGCCTTAGGACAGGGGACGAAGGTGAGCAGTTCTTC. Its translation: CASSLRTGDEGEQFF.

This chain uses TRBV15 with TRBJ2-7, with 7 bases matching TRBD2. This CDR3 region has 13 residues. Germline V gene data show CDR1 as LNHNV and CDR2 as YYDKDF (reference sequence). With V trimmed by 8 bases and J by 4 bases, 8 bases remained unmatched. The CDR3 region is CATVYSGTYEQYF. The CDR3 region has the DNA TGTGCCACCGTGTACAGCGGGACGTACGAGCAGTACTTC.